This section outlines one T cell receptor (beta chain) sequence together with its context. Its antigen is currently not known. Base qualities are not recorded, but no much larger clone differs from it by a single base. The cysteine opens and the phenylalanine closes a CDR3 of 14 amino acids. Just CDR3 DNA is preserved here, 42 bases in frame from base 1. The germline V gene gives CDR1 as MDHEN and CDR2 as SYDVKM. Between the V and J ends, shortened by 0 bases and 4 bases respectively, the junction contains 6 bases. Each donor gave one peripheral blood draw, approximately 110 mL on average, collected into heparinised tubes. A BD FACSAria II was used to sort naive, central memory, regulatory and stem cell-like memory CD4+ T cells with a panel that included CD45RO, CCR7, CD25, CD127, CD95 and CD27. Purity was above 98% for every sorted population. PBMCs were isolated immediately by Lymphoprep density gradient centrifugation and stained directly without culture. So that batch effects would be minimized, each experiment stained and sorted samples in pairs, pairing one healthy donor with one patient.

This sample stems from a study of beta chain features in type 1 diabetes (dated by TCRdb to 2016 to 2019). Regarding the study in general: Mean age, gender distribution, total cell number and subset yield did not differ between patients and healthy donors. A total of 107,917,701 sorted cells were examined across all samples, and the number of cells per subset was strongly correlated with RNA yield. The study compared TCRB repertoires of sorted circulating CD4+ T cell subsets between recently diagnosed type 1 diabetes patients and matched healthy donors. Regulatory and stem cell-like memory subsets were obtained from only 8 patients and roughly 8 healthy donors, while naive and central memory subsets were obtained from all 30 or so donors. General findings and caveats noted by the study authors: Because cDNA was sequenced instead of genomic DNA, activated cells with high expression could be over-represented, although the groups did not differ in activation or CD3 levels. At VDJ recombination sites, type 1 diabetes patients had fewer insertions and more deleted nucleotides, which implies abnormalities in thymic rearrangement. HLA sub-analyses involved small numbers of individuals, so any influence of HLA type on TCRB rearrangement remained unresolved. In all four CD4+ subsets, TCRB CDR3 length was moderately but significantly shorter in type 1 diabetes patients. Shorter templates might be favored by PCR, yet because patient and control samples were amplified and corrected together, any such skew would affect both groups equally. Naive, central memory and regulatory TCRB repertoires appeared to be more similar among patients than among healthy donors.

The entire amount of isolated RNA was reverse transcribed using the High Capacity cDNA Reverse Transcription Kit, so the sequenced TCRB transcripts were expressed ones. Deep immunoSEQ sequencing was performed on naive, central memory and regulatory T cell samples, with an average of roughly 3.3 million total reads per sample. Sorted cells were lysed in RLT buffer, and RNA was extracted using DNase-treated RNeasy Micro or Mini kits according to cell number. To prevent cross-contamination, every cell subset was processed on its own, while patient and healthy donor samples were processed together. The immunoSEQ multiplex PCR was used to amplify TCRB sequences from cDNA, yielding 87-bp fragments that span the CDR3 region. Sequencing of the amplicons was done on the Illumina HiSeq platform. The paper's data handling went like this. PCR bias was computationally corrected using synthetic template baselines, reads within Hamming distance 2 were collapsed, and singletons that could not be merged were discarded. By aligning reads against IMGT, V, D and J genes, CDR3 length, and insertions or deletions at six rearrangement sites were assigned. Clonotype counts were normalized to sorted cell number within each subset before computing true diversity and Gini coefficients with the tcR R package. Repertoire sharing was quantified using the overlap coefficient calculated on TCRB nucleotide sequences. The table comes from immuneACCESS by way of TCRdb, which keeps in-frame sequences with V and J called. Part of the clones is missing from these tables; in studies checked, under half for an unresolved V gene and the rest for unknown reasons. The V and J calls and clone size are taken from that table; D and trimming were inferred from the DNA. In all, the sample holds some 360,000 clones, and over 9% of those were seen once. The ten top clones hold about 0.64% of the sample.

This TCR was sampled from a man younger than 40 with type 1 diabetes. The chain joins TRBV28 to TRBJ1-4; no D gene is confidently identified. Material: central memory CD4+ T cells from blood. CDR3 region: CASSLWTFNEKLFF. The sequence in DNA is TGTGCCAGCAGTTTATGGACTTTTAATGAAAAACTGTTTTTT.